The 15 T cell receptor beta chains below all came from one sample that was sequenced in a study of CD8 T cells in Susac syndrome. The RNA input was about 0.45 to 1 ug, and it was reverse transcribed with random hexamers. MiXCR, applied by TCRdb to the immunoSEQ multiplex PCR reads, yields one record per CDR3 protein. The data hold under 200,000 distinct CDR3 sequences, with 94% observed a single time. The sequencing input was CD4+ T cells from PBMCs. The receptors derive from a human donor with Susac syndrome.

This clonotype was seen ten or more times. The rearrangement uses TRBV11-2 and TRBJ2-1; no definite D call. The CDR3 is 11 amino acids. V was pared by 6 bases and J by 5 bases, with 5 bases between. The germline V gene encodes CDR1 SGHAT and CDR2 FQNNGV. The CDR3 region is CASSLDNEQFF. CDR3 sequence (DNA): TGTGCCAGCAGTCTCGACAATGAGCAGTTCTTC.

The CDR3 protein is CASSHVQGQGAGEQYF. The CDR3 region has the DNA TGCGCCAGCAGCCATGTTCAGGGACAGGGGGCCGGAGAGCAGTACTTC. The rearrangement uses TRBV4-3 and TRBJ2-7; 12 nucleotides align to TRBD1. Per the germline V gene, CDR1 is LGHNA and CDR2 is YSLEER. J was trimmed by 7 bases and V by 3 bases; bases with no gene match: 10. CDR3 length: 16 amino acids.

The chain joins TRBV20-1 to TRBJ1-5; 7 bases match TRBD1. Germline CDR1 is DFQATT and CDR2 is SNEGSKA (reference sequence). CDR3 size: 14 residues. The ends lost 6 bases at V and 3 bases at J; junction bases unmatched: 8. The CDR3, as DNA: TGCAGTGCGACAACAGGGGAAGCCAATCAGCCCCAGCATTTT. Translation gives CSATTGEANQPQHF.

The chain carries TRBV7-9 and TRBJ2-5; possibly TRBD2 for D (6 bases). There are 14 residues in the CDR3. The germline V gene encodes CDR1 SEHNR and CDR2 FQNEAQ (reference sequence). V lost 5 bases, J lost 2 bases, and 12 bases lay in between. In DNA form, the CDR3 reads TGTGCCAGCAGCATGTATGGGGGGCAAGAGACCCAGTACTTC. As protein: CASSMYGGQETQYF.

The chain employs TRBV24-1 and TRBJ2-5; TRBD2 agrees at 12 bases. Germline assignment: CDR1 KGHDR and CDR2 SFDVKD. With 4 bases clipped from V and 3 bases from J, the junction kept 5 bases outside the gene matches. CDR3 size: 16 residues. In DNA form, the CDR3 reads TGTGCCACCAGTGACCCTCTAGCGGGGGGGAAAGAGACCCAGTACTTC. Its translation is CATSDPLAGGKETQYF.

The chain carries TRBV7-9 and TRBJ1-6; the D gene is possibly TRBD1 (6 bases). This CDR3 has 14 amino acids. Per germline, CDR1 SEHNR and CDR2 FQNEAQ (reference sequence). The V gene lost 1 base and the J gene lost 9 bases, with 10 bases spanning the gap. The CDR3: CASSLEGGISPLHF. The CDR3 coding sequence is TGTGCCAGCAGCTTAGAGGGGGGGATTTCACCCCTCCACTTT.

The chain joins TRBV20-1 to TRBJ2-1, with D perhaps matching TRBD2 (5 bases). Between the trimmed V and J ends, which lost 5 bases and 11 bases, there was a span of 22 bases. The CDR3 consists of 14 residues. CDR1 is DFQATT, CDR2 SNEGSKA, per germline (reference sequence). DNA for the CDR3: TGCAGTGCTCCGGAACTAGTCTTCTCGACAAAGCAGTTCTTC. Its translation: CSAPELVFSTKQFF.

The rearrangement links TRBV5-6 to TRBJ2-2; 12 bases are shared with TRBD2. The V gene end was trimmed by 0 bases and the J gene end by 2 bases; junction bases not matched to a gene: 8. CDR3 length equals 19 residues. Germline V CDR1 and CDR2: SGHDT, YYEEEE. CDR3: CASSLALAGGPGNTGELFF. In nucleotides, the CDR3 is TGTGCCAGCAGCTTGGCCCTAGCGGGGGGGCCGGGAAACACCGGGGAGCTGTTTTTT.

The V and J genes are TRBV29-1 and TRBJ2-1; 9 bases are a match to TRBD2. V gave up 4 bases and J gave up 4 bases; unmatched junction bases: 5. This CDR3 spans 14 amino acids. Per the germline V gene, CDR1 is SQVTM and CDR2 is ANQGSEA. CDR3 nucleotides: TGCAGCGTTGCCCCCCTAGCGGGATACAATGAGCAGTTCTTC. It specifies CSVAPLAGYNEQFF.

The rearrangement joins TRBV15 to TRBJ2-2; 8 nucleotides match TRBD1. The germline gives CDR1 LNHNV, CDR2 YYDKDF (reference sequence). The ends lost 6 bases at V and 1 base at J; junction bases unmatched: 1. The length of the CDR3 is 14 residues. The CDR3: CATRDRVNTGELFF. The CDR3 DNA sequence: TGTGCCACCAGGGACAGGGTGAACACCGGGGAGCTGTTTTTT.

The chain combines TRBV7-2 with TRBJ2-5, with D uncertain. The CDR3 runs to 13 residues. The germline V and J ends were trimmed by 3 bases and 4 bases, with 9 bases remaining between them. Germline CDR1 SGHTA, CDR2 FQGNSA. CDR3 sequence reads: CASSFGFAETQYF. The CDR3, as DNA: TGTGCCAGCAGCTTCGGGTTCGCAGAGACCCAGTACTTC.

This clonotype has just one count. V is TRBV1 and J is TRBJ2-5; the table's D call TRBD1 went unverified against the DNA. TRBV1 corresponds to a pseudogene. The CDR3 contains 16 residues. The CDR3 loop is CTSSQGRDADQETQYF. Here the CDR3 DNA reads TGCACCAGCAGCCAGGGCCGGGACGCCGACCAAGAGACCCAGTACTTC.

The chain links TRBV10-3 to TRBJ2-1, with D possibly matching TRBD1 (6 bases). The CDR3 has 13 amino acids. V was clipped by 5 bases and J by 5 bases, with 10 bases between them. Germline loops: CDR1 ENHRY, CDR2 SYGVKD. CDR3 loop: CAISPGHDNEQFF. The CDR3 region has the DNA TGTGCCATCAGTCCGGGACACGACAATGAGCAGTTCTTC.

The chain joins TRBV6-5 to TRBJ1-4, with D uncertain. V was clipped by 0 bases and J by 9 bases, with 11 bases between them. The CDR3 consists of 14 residues. Germline V lookup: CDR1 MNHEY, CDR2 SVGAGI. CDR3 sequence reads: CASSYSLGGQKLFF. The CDR3 DNA sequence: TGTGCCAGCAGTTACTCGCTAGGCGGGCAAAAACTGTTTTTT.

This chain uses TRBV12-3 or TRBV12-4 with TRBJ1-1; no reliable D call. Trimming took off 5 bases at V and 1 base at J, with 11 bases between the two ends. The CDR3 length is 14 residues. Here the CDR3 DNA reads TGTGCCAGCAGTCCAGCAATAACGAACACTGAAGCTTTCTTT. Amino acid sequence: CASSPAITNTEAFF.